This passage covers 27 T cell receptor beta chains from one sample sequenced in a study of blood T cells in healthy people across ages. A second PCR, run for roughly 7 to 11 cycles, used a sample-barcoded 5' primer plus a J-beta primer mix. TCRdb called the 5' RACE reads again in MiXCR, with one record for every CDR3 protein. The table shows approximately 670,000 distinct CDR3 sequences, with approximately 40% occurring only once. Sequencing input: blood. The origin of the receptors is an older man in good health.

The genes are TRBV6-4 and TRBJ2-7; 10 bases match TRBD1. CDR3 length: 18 amino acids. Germline values: CDR1 MRHNA, CDR2 SNTAGT. The J segment lost 0 bases and the V segment lost 3 bases, leaving 11 bases of the junction unmatched. CDR3 nucleotides: TGTGCCAGCAGTGAGGGCGCGGGACAGGGGCACGACTCCTACGAGCAGTACTTC. This encodes CASSEGAGQGHDSYEQYF.

This clonotype has only one observation. This may arise from a read error, as a much more abundant clone is one base away. J is TRBJ2-1 and V is TRBV5-1, with 7 bases lining up with TRBD1. Per the germline V gene, CDR1 is SGHRS and CDR2 is YFSETQ. The CDR3 runs 15 residues. The CDR3 DNA reads TGCGCCAGCAGCTTGGACGGACAGGTAAACAATAAGCAGTTCTTC. Translation gives CASSLDGQVNNKQFF.

Only a few counts were recorded for this clonotype. The genes are TRBV4-3 and TRBJ2-3, with D possibly called TRBD1 or TRBD2 (5 bases each). V was shortened by 4 bases and J by 4 bases, with 15 bases between the two germline ends. The CDR3 is 15 amino acids. The germline V gene has CDR1 LGHNA and CDR2 YSLEER. In DNA, the CDR3 is TGCGCCAGCAGCCTCACGACAGCGGAGGCAGATACGCAGTATTTT. It translates to CASSLTTAEADTQYF.

The chain joins TRBV12-3 or TRBV12-4 to TRBJ2-7; a weak D match, TRBD1 (5 bases). Trimming shortened V by 6 bases and J by 3 bases, and 12 bases separated the two germline ends. The CDR3 has 13 residues. CDR3 residues: CASRPTGLYEQYF. The CDR3 DNA sequence: TGTGCCAGCAGGCCCACAGGCCTCTACGAGCAGTACTTC.

The V gene is TRBV6-5, the J gene TRBJ2-4; 8 nucleotides match TRBD1. The V segment lost 0 bases and the J segment 2 bases; nucleotides outside the gene matches: 6. This CDR3 contains 17 residues. Germline values: CDR1 MNHEY, CDR2 SVGAGI. The CDR3 region has the DNA TGTGCCAGCAGTTACTCGACGCAGGGGGCGACCAAAAACATTCAGTACTTC. It yields the protein CASSYSTQGATKNIQYF.

This clonotype was counted only a few times. The chain uses TRBV2 and TRBJ1-4, with no clear D. CDR1 is SNHLY, CDR2 FYNNEI, per germline. V dropped 3 bases and J dropped 8 bases, with 10 bases sitting between them. The CDR3 is 13 amino acids. The CDR3 loop is CASSESDFEKLFF. DNA of the CDR3: TGTGCCAGCAGTGAGTCCGATTTCGAAAAACTGTTTTTT.

This chain joins TRBV5-1 and TRBJ2-5; TRBD2 aligns across 10 bases. Germline CDR1 and CDR2: SGHRS and YFSETQ. Trimming at V came to 0 bases and at J to 11 bases, leaving 10 bases not matched to a gene. The CDR3 has 15 residues. The CDR3, as DNA: TGCGCCAGCAGCTTGGCCCTAGCGGGAGTAAGAGAGCAGTACTTC. Amino acid sequence: CASSLALAGVREQYF.

Regarding this clonotype: This may come from a read error, since a much larger clone is one base off. The V gene is TRBV4-2, the J gene TRBJ2-3; no clear D. V dropped 3 bases and J dropped 6 bases, with 16 bases sitting between them. There are 15 residues in the CDR3. The germline V gene has CDR1 LGHNA and CDR2 YNFKEQ. The CDR3 region has the DNA TGTGCCAGCAGCCACACGACCCAGACGGGCGATACGCAGTATTTT. Amino acid sequence: CASSHTTQTGDTQYF.

This clonotype was recorded a few times. CDR3 DNA sequence: TGTGCCAGCAGCTCGGACAGAAATAATTCACCCCTCCACTTT. Translated: CASSSDRNNSPLHF. The J gene is TRBJ1-6, the V gene TRBV7-2; tentative D call: TRBD1 (6 bases). CDR3 size: 14 residues. The germline V gene has CDR1 SGHTA and CDR2 FQGNSA. Between the trimmed V and J ends, which lost 4 bases and 5 bases, there was a span of 9 bases.

The rearrangement joins TRBV9 to TRBJ2-7; D uncertain. Looked up from germline, CDR1 is SGDLS and CDR2 is YYNGEE. The CDR3 contains 15 residues. The V end was cut by 0 bases, the J end by 2 bases, with 12 bases between. CDR3 sequence: CASSVGGGTPYEQYF. The CDR3 DNA reads TGTGCCAGCAGCGTAGGAGGTGGAACCCCCTACGAGCAGTACTTC. Drawing the rest from reference TRBV9 and TRBJ2-7, the complete variable domain is DSGVTQTPKHLITATGQRVTLRCSPRSGDLSVYWYQQSLDQGLQFLIQYYNGEERAKGNILERFSAQQFPDLHSELNLSSLELGDSALYFCASSVGGGTPYEQYFGPGTRLTVT.

The chain couples TRBV12-3 or TRBV12-4 to TRBJ2-3; D possibly corresponds to TRBD2 (6 bases). The CDR3 runs 15 residues. V shed 3 bases and J shed 4 bases, with 14 bases lying between them. CDR3 amino acids: CASSLWGVSADTQYF. In DNA form, the CDR3 reads TGTGCCAGCAGTTTGTGGGGGGTTAGCGCAGATACGCAGTATTTT.

This clonotype was seen a few times. This sequence joins TRBV28 and TRBJ2-1, with 9 bases identical to TRBD1. Germline trimming cut 8 bases from V and 9 bases from J; bases unmatched to any gene: 11. From germline, CDR1 is MDHEN and CDR2 SYDVKM. The CDR3 runs to 14 residues. The CDR3 region is CASSLFDRGAEQFF. The DNA of the CDR3 is TGTGCCAGCTCCCTTTTTGACAGGGGGGCTGAGCAGTTCTTC.

This clonotype was seen a single time. The chain couples TRBV7-9 to TRBJ2-4; maybe TRBD2 (6 bases). This CDR3 comprises 14 residues. Trimming pared 5 bases from V and 13 bases from J, leaving 21 bases between. Germline values: CDR1 SEHNR, CDR2 FQNEAQ (reference sequence). The CDR3 loop is CASSPRRDSHKQYF. CDR3 nucleotide sequence: TGTGCCAGCAGCCCCCGCAGGGACTCCCACAAGCAGTACTTC. The whole variable domain, remainder taken from reference TRBV7-9 and TRBJ2-4, is DTGVSQNPRHKITKRGQNVTFRCDPISEHNRLYWYRQTLGQGPEFLTYFQNEAQLEKSRLLSDRFSAERPKGSFSTLEIQRTEQGDSAMYLCASSPRRDSHKQYFGAGTRLSVL.

The J gene is TRBJ2-1, the V gene TRBV7-2; 9 nucleotides agree with TRBD2. Germline V gives CDR1 SGHTA, CDR2 FQGNSA. The CDR3 contains 16 residues. The junction had 5 bases not matched to a gene; V was cut back by 1 base and J by 4 bases. Written as DNA, the CDR3 is TGTGCCAGCAGCTTAGGAGCGGGAGGTCAGTACAATGAGCAGTTCTTC. Translation gives CASSLGAGGQYNEQFF.

The V gene is TRBV7-2, the J gene TRBJ1-6; D ambiguous. The CDR3 has 11 amino acids. The V end was cut by 3 bases, the J end by 10 bases, with 4 bases between. Germline CDR1 reads SGHTA; CDR2 reads FQGNSA. CDR3 protein: CASSFNSPLHF. Here the CDR3 DNA reads TGTGCCAGCAGCTTTAACTCACCCCTCCACTTT.

The rearrangement joins TRBV20-1 to TRBJ2-5; 11 bases line up with TRBD2. Trimming removed 2 bases from V and 1 base from J; junction bases left unmatched: 9. The germline gives CDR1 DFQATT, CDR2 SNEGSKA (reference sequence). This CDR3 has 17 amino acids. The CDR3 DNA reads TGCAGTGCTAGAAAACCCGGGACTAGCGGATTCCAAGAGACCCAGTACTTC. It codes for CSARKPGTSGFQETQYF.

In this sample, this clonotype turned up once. The gene calls are TRBV7-2 and TRBJ2-4; D might be TRBD1 or TRBD2, each matching 5 bases. V was clipped by 5 bases and J by 1 base, with 15 bases between them. The CDR3 contains 16 residues. Germline CDR1 is SGHTA and CDR2 is FQGNSA. The DNA of the CDR3 is TGTGCCAGCAGCCCTCCGGGGCCGCGGGCCAAAAACATTCAGTACTTC. Amino acid sequence: CASSPPGPRAKNIQYF.

This clonotype was seen at least ten times. CDR3 sequence: CAWSVTGGNNEQFF. CDR3 coding DNA: TGTGCCTGGAGTGTAACGGGAGGGAACAATGAGCAGTTCTTC. This chain uses TRBV30 with TRBJ2-1; TRBD2 agrees at 8 bases. Trimming at V came to 0 bases and at J to 5 bases, leaving 3 bases not matched to a gene. In germline, CDR1 is GTSNPN, CDR2 SVGIG (reference sequence). CDR3 size: 14 residues.

V is TRBV12-3 or TRBV12-4 and J is TRBJ2-7, with D perhaps matching TRBD1 or TRBD2 (5 bases each). Deletions cut 5 bases from V and 3 bases from J, with 11 bases between. The CDR3 totals 13 residues. CDR3 in amino acids: CASSRDQYYEQYF. CDR3 nucleotide sequence: TGTGCCAGCAGTCGGGACCAATACTACGAGCAGTACTTC.

This clonotype was seen a handful of times. CDR3 in amino acids: CASSQATGPYEQYF. The CDR3 DNA reads as TGTGCCAGCAGCCAAGCCACCGGTCCCTACGAGCAGTACTTC. The J gene is TRBJ2-7, the V gene TRBV14; D not certain. Trimming left V 1 base short and J 2 bases short, with 9 bases between. CDR1 and CDR2 from the germline V gene are SGHDN and FVKESK. The CDR3 loop spans 14 amino acids.

The gene calls are TRBV6-2 or TRBV6-3 and TRBJ2-7; tentatively, D is TRBD2 (6 bases). The germline CDR1 and CDR2 sequences are MNHEY and SVGEGT. This CDR3 contains 15 residues. Trimming pared 5 bases from V and 2 bases from J, leaving 16 bases between. CDR3 sequence reads: CASSSPGTPPYEQYF. The CDR3 DNA follows: TGTGCCAGCAGTAGCCCAGGGACTCCCCCCTACGAGCAGTACTTC.

The chain combines TRBV20-1 with TRBJ2-1, with TRBD1 as a possible D gene (6 bases). V gave up 6 bases and J gave up 7 bases, with 16 bases separating them. CDR1 and CDR2 (germline): DFQATT, SNEGSKA (reference sequence). This CDR3 has 13 residues. The CDR3 DNA is TGCAGTGCCCCACTTGGACAGCTTAATGAGCAGTTCTTC. As protein: CSAPLGQLNEQFF.

The chain employs TRBV20-1 and TRBJ2-1; 8 bases are shared with TRBD2. The J segment lost 3 bases and the V segment lost 6 bases, leaving 10 bases of the junction unmatched. Germline V CDR1 and CDR2: DFQATT, SNEGSKA (reference sequence). The CDR3 sequence is 15 residues long. Here the CDR3 DNA reads TGCAGTGCCAGTAAACGGGGGGGCCTCTACAATGAGCAGTTCTTC. Its protein is CSASKRGGLYNEQFF.

There are a few counts of this clonotype. The chain couples TRBV20-1 to TRBJ2-5, with D possibly being TRBD1 (6 bases). V was pared by 6 bases and J by 4 bases, with 9 bases between. This CDR3 is built from 11 residues. Germline V gives CDR1 DFQATT, CDR2 SNEGSKA (reference sequence). As DNA, the CDR3 is TGCAGTGCACCCAGGGGAGAGACCCAGTACTTC. Amino acids: CSAPRGETQYF.

The rearrangement uses TRBV18 and TRBJ1-5; no reliable D call. CDR3 length: 15 residues. Deletions cut 3 bases from V and 6 bases from J, with 15 bases between. Per germline, CDR1 KGHSH and CDR2 LQKENI. The DNA for the CDR3 is TGTGCCAGCTCACCGCCGGAGTTACCATTTCAGCCCCAGCATTTT. Protein: CASSPPELPFQPQHF. Complete variable domain (other parts from reference TRBV18 and TRBJ1-5): NAGVMQNPRHLVRRRGQEARLRCSPMKGHSHVYWYRQLPEEGLKFMVYLQKENIIDESGMPKERFSAEFPKEGPSILRIQQVVRGDSAAYFCASSPPELPFQPQHFGDGTRLSIL.

The sample holds a few counts of this clonotype. The V call is TRBV6-2 or TRBV6-3, the J call TRBJ2-2; 10 bases are a match to TRBD2. Looked up from germline, CDR1 is MNHEY and CDR2 is SVGEGT. The CDR3 is 15 amino acids. V dropped 11 bases and J dropped 4; count of bases not matched to a gene: 10. This CDR3 reads CAGRSGLATTGELFF. The CDR3 coding sequence is TGTGCCGGTCGGTCGGGACTAGCGACCACCGGGGAGCTGTTTTTT.

This sequence joins TRBV9 and TRBJ1-3, with TRBD1 matching over 11 bases. The trim removed 4 bases at V and 0 bases at J, leaving 3 bases unmatched. The CDR3 is made up of 16 amino acids. Germline CDR1 and CDR2: SGDLS and YYNGEE. CDR3 region: CASSSGTGGSGNTIYF. The CDR3 nucleotides read TGTGCCAGCAGCTCAGGGACAGGGGGCTCTGGAAACACCATATATTTT.